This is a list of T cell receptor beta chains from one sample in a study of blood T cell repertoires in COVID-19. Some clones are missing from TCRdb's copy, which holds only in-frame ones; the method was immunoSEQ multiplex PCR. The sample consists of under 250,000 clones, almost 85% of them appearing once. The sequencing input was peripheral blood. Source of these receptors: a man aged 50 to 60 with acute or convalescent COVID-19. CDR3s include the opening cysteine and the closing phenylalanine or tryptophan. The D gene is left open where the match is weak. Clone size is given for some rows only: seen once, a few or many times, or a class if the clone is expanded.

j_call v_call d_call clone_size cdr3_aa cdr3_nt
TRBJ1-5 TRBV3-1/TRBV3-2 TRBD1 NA CASSRQGARQPQHF TGTGCCAGCAGCCGACAGGGGGCTCGGCAGCCCCAGCATTTT
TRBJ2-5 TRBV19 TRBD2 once CASTQSGGLAGEETQYF TGTGCCAGTACCCAATCTGGAGGACTAGCGGGGGAAGAGACCCAGTACTTC
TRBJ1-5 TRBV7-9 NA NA CASSRLGTAGQPQHF TGTGCCAGCAGCCGACTAGGGACCGCGGGTCAGCCCCAGCATTTT
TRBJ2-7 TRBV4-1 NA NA CASSQGLGGTYEQYF TGCGCCAGCAGCCAAGGCCTCGGGGGTACCTACGAGCAGTACTTC
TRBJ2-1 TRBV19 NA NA CASSISRPGPLYNEQFF TGTGCCAGTAGTATAAGTCGGCCAGGGCCCCTTTACAATGAGCAGTTCTTC
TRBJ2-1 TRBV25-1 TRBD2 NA CASSADTWAGGSYNEQFF TGTGCCAGCAGTGCCGACACTTGGGCGGGAGGCTCCTACAATGAGCAGTTCTTC
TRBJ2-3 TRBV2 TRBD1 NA CASGGQGLFTDTQYF TGTGCCAGCGGGGGACAGGGACTATTCACAGATACGCAGTATTTT
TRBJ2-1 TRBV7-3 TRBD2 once CASSSGPGLAANEQFF TGTGCCAGCAGCTCGGGGCCGGGACTAGCGGCCAATGAGCAGTTCTTC
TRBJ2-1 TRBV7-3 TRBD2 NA CASSSGRNNEQFF TGTGCCAGCTCCAGCGGGAGGAACAATGAGCAGTTCTTC
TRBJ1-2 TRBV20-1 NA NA CSAGGGYTF TGCAGTGCCGGCGGTGGCTACACCTTC
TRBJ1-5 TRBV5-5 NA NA CASSLTVAANQPQHF TGTGCCAGCAGCTTGACAGTTGCAGCCAATCAGCCCCAGCATTTT
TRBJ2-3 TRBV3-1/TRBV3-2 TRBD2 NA CASSSPGERERDTQYF TGTGCCAGCAGCTCCCCCGGGGAGCGGGAGCGGGATACGCAGTATTTT
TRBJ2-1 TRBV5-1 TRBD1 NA CASRNTGGSYNEQFF TGCGCCAGCAGGAATACAGGGGGCTCCTACAATGAGCAGTTCTTC
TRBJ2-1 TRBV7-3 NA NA CASSFSPNREQFF TGTGCCAGCAGCTTTTCCCCTAATCGAGAGCAGTTCTTC
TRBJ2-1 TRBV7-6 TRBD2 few CASSPGLAMYNEQFF TGTGCCAGCAGCCCCGGACTAGCGATGTACAATGAGCAGTTCTTC
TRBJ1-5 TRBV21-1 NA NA CASSKWDRGYQPQHF TGTGCCAGCAGCAAATGGGACAGGGGCTATCAGCCCCAGCATTTT
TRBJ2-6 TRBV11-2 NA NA CASSLEARANVLTF TGTGCCAGCAGCTTAGAAGCCAGGGCCAACGTCCTGACTTTC
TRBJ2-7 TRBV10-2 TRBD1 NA CASSEGPSRVGKGQGEFTYEQYF TGCGCCAGCAGTGAGGGTCCTAGCAGGGTAGGTAAAGGACAGGGAGAATTTACCTACGAGCAGTACTTC
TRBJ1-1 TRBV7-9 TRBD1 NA CASSEDRDTEAFF TGTGCCAGCAGCGAGGACAGGGACACTGAAGCTTTCTTT
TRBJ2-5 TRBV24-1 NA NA CATSDQGRETQYF TGTGCCACCAGTGATCAGGGGCGGGAGACCCAGTACTTC
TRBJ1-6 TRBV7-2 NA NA CASSPTFNSPLHF TGTGCCAGCAGCCCGACTTTCAATTCACCCCTCCACTTT
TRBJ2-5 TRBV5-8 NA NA CASSFGGGETQYF TGTGCCAGCAGCTTCGGAGGGGGCGAGACCCAGTACTTC
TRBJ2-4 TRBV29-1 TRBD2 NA CSGILAAVTKNIQYF TGCAGCGGTATACTAGCGGCCGTGACCAAAAACATTCAGTACTTC
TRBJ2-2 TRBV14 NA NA CASSWTENTGELFF TGTGCCAGCAGCTGGACAGAGAACACCGGGGAGCTGTTTTTT
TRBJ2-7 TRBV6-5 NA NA CAGQDSYEQYF TGTGCCGGTCAGGATTCCTACGAGCAGTACTTC
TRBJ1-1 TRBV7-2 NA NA CASSWRLEVGWAFF TGTGCCAGCAGCTGGCGACTCGAGGTCGGGTGGGCTTTCTTT
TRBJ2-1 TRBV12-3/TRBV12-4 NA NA CASSFDSNEQFF TGTGCCAGCAGTTTTGACAGTAATGAGCAGTTCTTC
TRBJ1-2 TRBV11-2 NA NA CASTRGGYGYTF TGTGCCAGCACCCGAGGGGGATATGGCTACACCTTC
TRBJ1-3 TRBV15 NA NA CATSRNPQGSLLSGNTIYF TGTGCCACCAGCAGAAATCCACAGGGATCCCTTCTCTCTGGAAACACCATATATTTT
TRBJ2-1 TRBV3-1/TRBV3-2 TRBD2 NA CASAGLAGAYEQFF TGTGCCAGCGCCGGCCTAGCGGGGGCCTATGAGCAGTTCTTC
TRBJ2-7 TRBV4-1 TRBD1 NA CASSQVETGDFYEQYF TGCGCCAGCAGCCAAGTAGAGACAGGGGATTTCTACGAGCAGTACTTC
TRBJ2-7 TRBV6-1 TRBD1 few CASSEWTGGHEQYF TGTGCCAGCAGTGAATGGACAGGGGGACACGAGCAGTACTTC
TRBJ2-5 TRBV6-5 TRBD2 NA CASSLRGDGETQYF TGTGCCAGCAGTCTCCGGGGGGATGGAGAGACCCAGTACTTC
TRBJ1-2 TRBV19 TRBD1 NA CASSSTGAVYGYTF TGTGCCAGTAGTAGCACAGGGGCTGTCTATGGCTACACCTTC
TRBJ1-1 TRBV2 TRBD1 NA CASSEGTGIYTEAFF TGTGCCAGCAGTGAAGGGACAGGAATCTACACTGAAGCTTTCTTT
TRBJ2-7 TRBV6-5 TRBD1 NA CASSYSNLRQGNEQYF TGTGCCAGCAGTTACTCGAACTTAAGACAGGGCAACGAGCAGTACTTC
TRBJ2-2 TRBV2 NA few CASRRDWTGELFF TGTGCCAGCCGCCGGGACTGGACCGGGGAGCTGTTTTTT
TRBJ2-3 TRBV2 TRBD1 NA CASSGDREIDTQYF TGTGCCAGCAGTGGGGACAGGGAGATAGATACGCAGTATTTT
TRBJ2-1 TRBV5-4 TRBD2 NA CASSLGLAGPYNEQFF TGTGCCAGCAGCTTGGGACTAGCGGGGCCGTACAATGAGCAGTTCTTC
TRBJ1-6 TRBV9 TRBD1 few CASSVGDSYNSPLHF TGTGCCAGCAGCGTCGGGGACAGTTATAATTCACCCCTCCACTTT
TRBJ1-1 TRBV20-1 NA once CSASSRRGGTEAFF TGCAGTGCTAGTTCACGACGGGGAGGTACTGAAGCTTTCTTT
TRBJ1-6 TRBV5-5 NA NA CASGQGWNSPLHF TGTGCCAGCGGCCAGGGTTGGAATTCACCCCTCCACTTT
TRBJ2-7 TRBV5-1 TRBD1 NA CASSLADRGIYEQYF TGCGCCAGCAGCTTGGCTGACAGGGGGATTTACGAGCAGTACTTC
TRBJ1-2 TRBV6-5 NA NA CASSLGGGLYGYTF TGTGCCAGCAGCCTTGGGGGGGGTCTCTATGGCTACACCTTC
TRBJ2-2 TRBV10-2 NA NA CASLSGELFF TGCGCCAGCCTCTCCGGGGAGCTGTTTTTT
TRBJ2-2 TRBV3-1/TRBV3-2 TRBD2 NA CASSGGTSGFPTGELFF TGTGCCAGCAGCGGCGGGACTAGCGGGTTTCCCACCGGGGAGCTGTTTTTT
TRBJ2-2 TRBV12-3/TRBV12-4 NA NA CASKRVVTGELFF TGTGCCAGCAAGAGGGTGGTCACCGGGGAGCTGTTTTTT
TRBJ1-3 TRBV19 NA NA CASSGQFSGNTIYF TGTGCCAGTAGTGGACAGTTCTCTGGAAACACCATATATTTT
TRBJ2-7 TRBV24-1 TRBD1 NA CATSESGQLYEQYF TGTGCCACCAGTGAATCGGGACAGTTATACGAGCAGTACTTC
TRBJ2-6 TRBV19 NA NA CASSKRFSSGANVLTF TGTGCCAGTAGTAAACGATTTAGCTCTGGGGCCAACGTCCTGACTTTC
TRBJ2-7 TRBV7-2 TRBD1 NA CASSFVGGNYEQYF TGTGCCAGCAGCTTCGTAGGGGGCAACTACGAGCAGTACTTC
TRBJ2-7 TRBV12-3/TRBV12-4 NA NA CASRRDRGWEQYF TGTGCCAGCAGGCGGGACAGAGGGTGGGAGCAGTACTTC
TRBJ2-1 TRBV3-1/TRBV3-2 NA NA CASSPAEPIPDEQFF TGTGCCAGCAGCCCAGCGGAACCCATCCCGGATGAGCAGTTCTTC
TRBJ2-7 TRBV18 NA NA CASSPPNNRGEQYF TGTGCCAGCTCACCCCCAAACAACCGAGGCGAGCAGTACTTC
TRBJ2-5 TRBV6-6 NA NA CASSYSGAQETQYF TGTGCCAGCAGTTACTCTGGGGCTCAAGAGACCCAGTACTTC
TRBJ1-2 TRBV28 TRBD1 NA CASSWGQDYRNGYTF TGTGCCAGCAGCTGGGGACAGGACTATCGAAATGGCTACACCTTC
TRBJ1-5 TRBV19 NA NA CASTQVYSNQPQHF TGTGCCAGTACCCAGGTCTATAGCAATCAGCCCCAGCATTTT
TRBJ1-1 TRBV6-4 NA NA CASSDSSRGTEAFF TGTGCCAGCAGTGACTCGAGTCGCGGCACTGAAGCTTTCTTT
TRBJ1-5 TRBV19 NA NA CASRRGGNSNQPQHF TGTGCCAGTAGACGCGGAGGGAATAGCAATCAGCCCCAGCATTTT